The 2 T cell receptor beta chains reported below all come from one sample, sequenced in a study of CD8+ T cells in alopecia areata. Extracted from the samples, RNA was reverse transcribed into cDNA to serve as the sequencing template. Only in-frame clones appear in the TCRdb table, and some are missing; sequencing was by immunoSEQ multiplex PCR. The profile shows about 190,000 clones, roughly three fifths of them singletons. Treatment indicated: oral pan-JAK inhibitor, 5-10 mg twice daily. Sample: CD4+ T cells sorted from blood, taken at week 4, from a patient treated with tofacitinib. The receptor set was obtained from a human donor with alopecia areata.

This clone was detected a few times. V is TRBV6-6 and J is TRBJ2-7; D is unclear. The CDR3 spans 14 residues. Germline lookup yields CDR1 MNHNY and CDR2 SVGAGI (reference sequence). V shed 7 bases and J shed 0 bases, with 13 bases lying between them. The CDR3 spells CASTLVGNSYEQYF. CDR3 nucleotide sequence: TGTGCCAGCACTCTTGTCGGTAACTCCTACGAGCAGTACTTC.

V is TRBV28 and J is TRBJ2-5; no reliable D call. Germline V lookup: CDR1 MDHEN, CDR2 SYDVKM. The CDR3 loop spans 13 amino acids. Trimming removed 7 bases from V and 6 bases from J, with 15 bases in between. The DNA for the CDR3 is TGTGCCAGCAACCTAGGCTTGTCGAAGACCCAGTACTTC. It specifies CASNLGLSKTQYF. Combining the CDR3 with reference TRBV28 and TRBJ2-5 gives the whole variable domain DVKVTQSSRYLVKRTGEKVFLECVQDMDHENMFWYRQDPGLGLRLIYFSYDVKMKEKGDIPEGYSVSREKKERFSLILESASTNQTSMYLCASNLGLSKTQYFGPGTRLLVL.